This is a list of T cell receptor beta chains from one sample in a study of early T cells in non-severe SARS-CoV-2 infection. From the 5' RACE reads, TCRdb called clonotypes with MiXCR, one entry per CDR3 protein. The sample yields around 76,000 distinct CDR3 sequences, approximately 10% seen once. Source material: whole blood. The source is an adult who was a healthcare worker with PCR-confirmed SARS-CoV-2 infection or an uninfected control (not recorded which). CDR3s include the opening cysteine and the closing phenylalanine or tryptophan. D genes are given only for firm matches. The size of a clone is reported for some rows only, either as once, few or many, or as a class for expanded clones.

j_call d_call v_call clone_size cdr3_nt cdr3_aa
TRBJ2-5 - TRBV6-1 many TGTGCCAGCGTCGCCGGCGGGTTAGCGGAGACCCAGTACTTC CASVAGGLAETQYF
TRBJ2-1 - TRBV19 many TGTGCCAGTACCTCCTACAATGAGCAGTTCTTC CASTSYNEQFF
TRBJ1-3 - TRBV20-1 many TGCAGTGCTAGTTCGGGTACAGGAAACACCATATATTTT CSASSGTGNTIYF
TRBJ1-1 - TRBV12-3/TRBV12-4 - TGTGCCAGCAGGGACGACAGGAACACTGAAGCTTTCTTT CASRDDRNTEAFF
TRBJ2-5 TRBD1 TRBV7-8 many TGTGCCAGCAGCGGCGAGACAGGGCCTATGACCCAGTACTTC CASSGETGPMTQYF
TRBJ1-1 TRBD1 TRBV7-9 many TGTGCCAGCAGCTTATCAGGGGGCAACACTGAAGCTTTCTTT CASSLSGGNTEAFF
TRBJ1-1 - TRBV29-1 - TGCAGCGCCGTTCGAAACACTGAAGCTTTCTTT CSAVRNTEAFF
TRBJ2-7 - TRBV7-6 - TGTGCCAGCAGCCCACTAGGGGGGTTCGTGGAGCAGTACTTC CASSPLGGFVEQYF
TRBJ2-3 TRBD2 TRBV20-1 few TGCAGTGCTTTCCCAGCGGGGGATGAGGCAGATACGCAGTATTTT CSAFPAGDEADTQYF
TRBJ1-1 - TRBV2 few TGTGCCAGCAGTGAAGAGGGAGGGAGTTCAGCTTTCTTT CASSEEGGSSAFF